The source of this T cell receptor (beta chain) is a study of blood T cell repertoires in COVID-19 (dated by TCRdb to 2020 to 2021). The study in broad terms: Samples covering the acute and convalescent phases of COVID-19 were provided by collaborators in the United States, Italy and Spain. The material from the prospective study consisted of cDNA or gDNA derived from T cells, B-cell-depleted T cells, or PBMCs. The dataset comprised deeply sampled blood TCRbeta repertoires from subjects exposed to, actively infected with, or recovered from COVID-19. The repertoires were released in a freely available public database intended as a resource for research on the immune response to SARS-CoV-2. Samples were obtained from the ongoing ImmuneRACE study (first 160 participants) and from 1,000 to 1,500 subjects provided by 6 global collaborators. Sample metadata almost always included a de-identified subject ID, COVID-19 status, age in years and sex. Where HLA class I and class II types were available, the types were taken from metadata supplied by the sample provider, not from assay-based typing. Broader findings and caveats from the paper: The amount of clinical and demographic metadata varied by source and participant and was provided uncurated.

Notes on this clone: Its antigen is currently not known. No much larger clone exists at a distance of one base, and base qualities are not known.

CDR1 SGHRS and CDR2 YFSETQ were looked up in the germline V gene. The CDR3, cysteine through phenylalanine, is 15 amino acids long. The sequence is cut down to CDR3 DNA, 45 bases in frame from base 1. V is pared back by 4 bases and J by 2 bases, with 15 bases lying between the germline termini. TCRbeta CDR3 regions were amplified from genomic DNA by means of the immunoSEQ Assay, a bias-controlled multiplex PCR. As for how the authors treated the data: Within the assay, amplification of reference gene primers was used to estimate how many nucleated cells each sample contained. To quantify the absolute abundance of each unique TCRbeta CDR3 rearrangement, sequence reads were collapsed and filtered. For each sample, productive Simpson clonality was calculated as the square root of Simpson's diversity index across productive rearrangements. Entries here come from immuneACCESS through TCRdb and include only in-frame sequences with V and J called. Some clones fail to appear in such tables; in the studies checked, an unresolved V gene covers under half of the shortfall, and the cause of the remainder is unknown. V, J and clone size derive from that table, while D and trimming were established from the DNA sequence. This sample is represented by some 70,000 clones; approximately 83% of them were singletons. Over 1.3% of the sample rests with the top ten.

Whole blood was collected in K2EDTA tubes by collaborating institutions according to the institutions' own protocols. For TCRbeta analysis, collaborators shipped samples in one of three forms: frozen whole blood, isolated PBMCs, or DNA extracted from either of those sample types. In this chain, TRBV5-1 is recombined with TRBJ1-1; TRBD1 could be the D gene, as 6 bases match. Sequencing was performed on peripheral blood. This TCR came from a woman aged 60-70 years with acute or convalescent COVID-19. The nucleotides read TGCGCCAGCAGCATACTACAGGGACCAAACACTGAAGCTTTCTTT. This is translated as CASSILQGPNTEAFF.